This T cell receptor (beta chain) is drawn from a study of blood T cell repertoires in COVID-19. Overall study context: Collection of acute and convalescent COVID-19 samples took place in the United States, Italy and Spain. PBMCs, B-cell-depleted T cells, or T cells were the source of the cDNA or gDNA that made up the material.

How the authors handled the data: Reference gene primer amplification yielded estimated nucleated cell counts. Only in-frame clones appear in the TCRdb table, and some are missing; sequencing was by immunoSEQ multiplex PCR. That table gives V, J and clone size, and the DNA gave D and trimming. The sample consists of around 110,000 clones, 90% of them appearing once. Germline CDR1 and CDR2: KGHSH and LQKENI. The CDR3 is 14 amino acids. Trimming pared 4 bases from V and 2 bases from J, leaving 12 bases between. This clone has only one observation. Material: peripheral blood. This TCR derives from a human donor with active COVID-19. The donor label of this sample is uncertain. This sequence joins TRBV18 and TRBJ2-7; D may be TRBD2 (5 bases). Here the CDR3 DNA reads TGTGCCAGCTCACTCGGACCGGGGACCTACGAGCAGTACTTC. Its translation: CASSLGPGTYEQYF.